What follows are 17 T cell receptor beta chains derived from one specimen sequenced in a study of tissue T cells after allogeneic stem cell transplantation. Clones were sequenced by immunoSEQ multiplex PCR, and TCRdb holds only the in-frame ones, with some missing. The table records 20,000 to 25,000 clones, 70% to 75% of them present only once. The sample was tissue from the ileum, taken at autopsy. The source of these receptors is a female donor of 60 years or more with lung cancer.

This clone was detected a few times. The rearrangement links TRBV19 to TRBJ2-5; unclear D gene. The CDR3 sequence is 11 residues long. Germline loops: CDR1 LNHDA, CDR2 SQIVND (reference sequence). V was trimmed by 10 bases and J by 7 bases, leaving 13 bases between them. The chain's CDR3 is CATSDGSTQYF. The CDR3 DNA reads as TGTGCCACCTCGGACGGGTCGACCCAGTACTTC.

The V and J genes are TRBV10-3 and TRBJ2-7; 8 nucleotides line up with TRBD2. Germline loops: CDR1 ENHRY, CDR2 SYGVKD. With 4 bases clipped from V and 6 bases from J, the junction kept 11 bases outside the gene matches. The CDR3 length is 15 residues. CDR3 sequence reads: CAISGGLEKRSEQYF. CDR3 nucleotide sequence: TGTGCCATCAGTGGGGGACTAGAGAAACGGAGCGAGCAGTACTTC.

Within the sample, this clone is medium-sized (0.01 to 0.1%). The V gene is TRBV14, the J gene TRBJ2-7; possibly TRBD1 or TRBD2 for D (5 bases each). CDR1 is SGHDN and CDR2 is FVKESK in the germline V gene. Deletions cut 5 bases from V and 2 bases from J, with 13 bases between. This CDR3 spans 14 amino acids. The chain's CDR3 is CASSGELGAYEQYF. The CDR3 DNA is TGTGCCAGCAGCGGGGAGCTGGGGGCCTACGAGCAGTACTTC.

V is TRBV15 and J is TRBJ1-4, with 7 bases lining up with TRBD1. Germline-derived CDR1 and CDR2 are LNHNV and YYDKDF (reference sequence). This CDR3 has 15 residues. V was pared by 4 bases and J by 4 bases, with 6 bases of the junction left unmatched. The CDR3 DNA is TGTGCCACCAGCACATCGACAGGGTTTAATGAAAAACTGTTTTTT. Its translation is CATSTSTGFNEKLFF.

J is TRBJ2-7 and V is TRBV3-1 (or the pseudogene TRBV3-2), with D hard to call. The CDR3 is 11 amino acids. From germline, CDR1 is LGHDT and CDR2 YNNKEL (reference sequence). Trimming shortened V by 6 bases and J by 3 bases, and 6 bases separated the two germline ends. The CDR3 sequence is CASSRFYEQYF. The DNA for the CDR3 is TGTGCCAGCAGTCGATTCTACGAGCAGTACTTC.

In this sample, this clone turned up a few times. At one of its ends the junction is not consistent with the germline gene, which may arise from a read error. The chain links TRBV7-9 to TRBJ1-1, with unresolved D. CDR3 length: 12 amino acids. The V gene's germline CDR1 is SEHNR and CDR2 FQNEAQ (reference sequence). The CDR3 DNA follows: TGTGCCAGCAGCCCTGAAGGAAGCACTAACGACTTT. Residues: CASSPEGSTNDF.

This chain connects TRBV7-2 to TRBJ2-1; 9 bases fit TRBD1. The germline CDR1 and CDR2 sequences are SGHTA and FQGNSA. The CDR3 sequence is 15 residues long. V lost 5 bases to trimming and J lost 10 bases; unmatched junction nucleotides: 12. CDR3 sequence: CASSTAGTGNREQFF. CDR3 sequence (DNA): TGTGCCAGCAGCACGGCCGGGACAGGGAACAGGGAGCAGTTCTTC.

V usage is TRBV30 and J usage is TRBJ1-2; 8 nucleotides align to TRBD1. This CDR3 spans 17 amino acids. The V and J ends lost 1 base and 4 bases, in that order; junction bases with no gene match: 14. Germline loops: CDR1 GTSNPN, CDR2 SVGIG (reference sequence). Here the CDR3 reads CAWSEGRGPERTYGYTF. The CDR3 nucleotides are TGTGCCTGGAGTGAGGGCAGGGGGCCTGAGAGGACCTATGGCTACACCTTC.

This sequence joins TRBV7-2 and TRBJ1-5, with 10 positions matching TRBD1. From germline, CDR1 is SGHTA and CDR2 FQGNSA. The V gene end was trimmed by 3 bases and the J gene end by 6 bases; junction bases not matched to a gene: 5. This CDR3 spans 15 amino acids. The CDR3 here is CASSFSTGGGQPQHF. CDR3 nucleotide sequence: TGTGCCAGCAGCTTTTCGACAGGGGGCGGTCAGCCCCAGCATTTT. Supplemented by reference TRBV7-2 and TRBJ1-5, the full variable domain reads GAGVSQSPSNKVTEKGKDVELRCDPISGHTALYWYRQSLGQGLEFLIYFQGNSAPDKSGLPSDRFSAERTGGSVSTLTIQRTQQEDSAVYLCASSFSTGGGQPQHFGDGTRLSIL.

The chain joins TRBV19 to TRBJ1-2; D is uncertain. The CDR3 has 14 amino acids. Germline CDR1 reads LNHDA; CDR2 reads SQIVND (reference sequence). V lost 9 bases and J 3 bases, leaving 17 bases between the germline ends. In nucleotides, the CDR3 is TGTGCCAGCCGACCCGAGGACCGATACTATGGCTACACCTTC. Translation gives CASRPEDRYYGYTF.

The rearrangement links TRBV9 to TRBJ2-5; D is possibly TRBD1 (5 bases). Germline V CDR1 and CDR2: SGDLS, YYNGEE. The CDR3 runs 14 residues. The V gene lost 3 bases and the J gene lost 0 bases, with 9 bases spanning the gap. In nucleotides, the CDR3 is TGTGCCAGCAGCGCGACAGAGTACCAAGAGACCCAGTACTTC. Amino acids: CASSATEYQETQYF.

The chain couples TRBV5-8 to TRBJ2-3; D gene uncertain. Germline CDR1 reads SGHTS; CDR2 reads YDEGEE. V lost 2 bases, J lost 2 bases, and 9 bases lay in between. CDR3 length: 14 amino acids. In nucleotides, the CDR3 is TGTGCCAGCAGCTTAGGGCCAGACACAGATACGCAGTATTTT. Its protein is CASSLGPDTDTQYF.

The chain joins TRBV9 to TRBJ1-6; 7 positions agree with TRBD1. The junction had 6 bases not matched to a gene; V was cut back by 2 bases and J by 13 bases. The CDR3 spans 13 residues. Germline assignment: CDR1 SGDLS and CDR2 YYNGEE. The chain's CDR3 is CASSVVTGAPLHF. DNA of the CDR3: TGTGCCAGCAGCGTCGTTACAGGGGCGCCCCTCCACTTT.

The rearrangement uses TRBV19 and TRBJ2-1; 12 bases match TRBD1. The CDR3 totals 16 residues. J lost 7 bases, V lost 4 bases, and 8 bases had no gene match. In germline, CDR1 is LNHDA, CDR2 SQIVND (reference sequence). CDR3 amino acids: CASSKLGTGGRNEQFF. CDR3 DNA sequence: TGTGCCAGTAGTAAGCTCGGGACAGGGGGCCGGAATGAGCAGTTCTTC.

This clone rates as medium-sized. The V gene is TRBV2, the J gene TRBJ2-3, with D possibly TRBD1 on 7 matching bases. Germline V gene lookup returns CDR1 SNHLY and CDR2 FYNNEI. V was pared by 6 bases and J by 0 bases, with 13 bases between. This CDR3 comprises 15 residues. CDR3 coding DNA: TGTGCCAGCAGAGTACAGGGGACTAGCACAGATACGCAGTATTTT. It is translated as CASRVQGTSTDTQYF.

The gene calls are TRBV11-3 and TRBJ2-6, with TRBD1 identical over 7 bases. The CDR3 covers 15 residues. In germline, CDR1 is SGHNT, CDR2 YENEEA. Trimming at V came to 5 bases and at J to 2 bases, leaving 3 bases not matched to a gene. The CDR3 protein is CASSPTGTGANVLTF. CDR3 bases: TGTGCCAGCAGCCCGACAGGGACTGGGGCCAACGTCCTGACTTTC.

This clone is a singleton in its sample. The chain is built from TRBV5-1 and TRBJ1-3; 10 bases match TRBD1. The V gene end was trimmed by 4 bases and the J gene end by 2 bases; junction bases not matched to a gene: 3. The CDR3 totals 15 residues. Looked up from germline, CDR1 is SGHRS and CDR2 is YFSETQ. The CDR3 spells CASSRQGAAGNTIYF. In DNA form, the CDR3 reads TGCGCCAGCAGCCGACAGGGGGCAGCTGGAAACACCATATATTTT.